Described below is a single TCR beta chain sequence and its context. This clonotype was observed a handful of times. The antigen it binds to is not known. No per-base quality is available; no much larger clone lies one base away. The CDR3 measures 14 amino acids from cysteine to phenylalanine. Just the 42-base CDR3 DNA is kept, in frame starting at base 1. In the germline V gene, CDR1 corresponds to SGHRS and CDR2 to YFSETQ. V is shortened by 1 base, J by 4 bases, and the region joining them spans 11 bases. This sample is part of a study of T-cell reconstitution after alpha-beta-depleted transplantation in children (dated by TCRdb to the mid-2010s). Describing the broader study: Using TCR repertoire profiling, the study followed T-cell immune reconstitution in a quantitative way in children after TCRalphabeta/CD19-depleted allogeneic hematopoietic cell transplantation. The research as a whole found: About two months after transplant, the apparently early recovery of alphabetaT-cell counts reportedly depended on just several hundred clones that had expanded rapidly and came from non-depleted graft cells. Over the following months the frequencies of hyperexpanded clones went down, and after one year T-cell counts and TCRbeta diversity were mostly credited to newly produced T cells. In some patients, the high TCRbeta diversity seen at day 60 was put down to recipient T cells and intrathymic progenitors that had survived conditioning.

Interpreted using the paper, the treatment or condition label stands for: allogeneic hematopoietic cell transplantation with graft depleted of TCRalphabeta T cells and CD19 B cells. The children who served as transplant recipients had been given grafts of TCRalphabeta/CD19-depleted allogeneic hematopoietic cells. Receptor libraries were prepared by PCR. Reads for this sample came from an Illumina HiSeq 2500. TCR library preparation used molecular barcoding, with unique molecular identifiers applied to normalize quantification of the TCRbeta repertoire. TCRdb reworked the public reads: Q25 trimming with fastp, MiXCR clone assembly, productive beta chains retained. Each entry merges the rows of one CDR3 protein and shows their most common DNA and genes. Within this sample are some 830,000 distinct CDR3 sequences, with roughly 16% of them counted one time only. Roughly 5% of the sample rests with the top ten.

The V gene is TRBV5-1 and the J gene is TRBJ1-2; the best D guess is TRBD1, with 6 bases matching. The source material was PBMCs, mostly from graft donor cells, sampled 360 days after TCRalphabeta/CD19-depleted stem cell transplant. This receptor was obtained from a male patient aged 10 to 17 who had a stem cell transplant for acute lymphoblastic leukemia, so the T cells may come from the graft donor. The CDR3 protein is CASSLSGAGYGYTF. In nucleotides, the sequence is TGCGCCAGCAGCTTGTCGGGGGCGGGCTATGGCTACACCTTC.